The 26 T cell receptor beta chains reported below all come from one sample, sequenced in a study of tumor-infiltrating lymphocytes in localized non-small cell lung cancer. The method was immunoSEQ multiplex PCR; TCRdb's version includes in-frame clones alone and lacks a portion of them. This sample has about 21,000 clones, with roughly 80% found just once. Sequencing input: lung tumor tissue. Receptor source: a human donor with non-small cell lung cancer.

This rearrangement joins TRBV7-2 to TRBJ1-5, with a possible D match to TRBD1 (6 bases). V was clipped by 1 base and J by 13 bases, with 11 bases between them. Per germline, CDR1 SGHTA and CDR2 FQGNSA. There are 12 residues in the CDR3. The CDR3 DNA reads TGTGCCAGCAGCTTAGATACAGGGCTTCAGCATTTT. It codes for CASSLDTGLQHF.

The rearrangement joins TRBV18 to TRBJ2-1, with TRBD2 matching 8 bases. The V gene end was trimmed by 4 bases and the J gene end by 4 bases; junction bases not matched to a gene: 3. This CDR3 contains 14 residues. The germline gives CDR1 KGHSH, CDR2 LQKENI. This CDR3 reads CASSRVAGYNEQFF. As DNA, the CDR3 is TGTGCCAGCTCACGAGTAGCGGGATACAATGAGCAGTTCTTC.

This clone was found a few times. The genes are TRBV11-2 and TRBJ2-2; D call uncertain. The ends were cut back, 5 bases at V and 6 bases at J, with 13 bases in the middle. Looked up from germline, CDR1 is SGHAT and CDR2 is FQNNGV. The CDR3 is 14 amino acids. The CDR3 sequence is CASSPSEAAGELFF. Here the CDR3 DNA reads TGTGCCAGCAGCCCCTCAGAAGCCGCCGGGGAGCTGTTTTTT. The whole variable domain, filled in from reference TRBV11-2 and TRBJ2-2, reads EAGVAQSPRYKIIEKRQSVAFWCNPISGHATLYWYQQILGQGPKLLIQFQNNGVVDDSQLPKDRFSAERLKGVDSTLKIQPAKLEDSAVYLCASSPSEAAGELFFGEGSRLTVL.

As DNA, the CDR3 is TGCGCCAGCAGTCGGCAAGAGACCCAGTACTTC. Translation gives CASSRQETQYF. V and J are TRBV10-2 and TRBJ2-5; D remains ambiguous. The CDR3 is made up of 11 amino acids. Trimming took 5 bases from V and 2 from J, leaving 3 bases between them. Per germline, CDR1 WSHSY and CDR2 SAAADI.

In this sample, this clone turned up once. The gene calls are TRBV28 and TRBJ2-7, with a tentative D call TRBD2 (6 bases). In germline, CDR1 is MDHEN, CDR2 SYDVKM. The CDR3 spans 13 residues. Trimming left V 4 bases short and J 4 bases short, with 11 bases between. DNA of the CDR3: TGTGCCAGCAGTTCCCGGAGGGCTTACGAGCAGTACTTC. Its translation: CASSSRRAYEQYF.

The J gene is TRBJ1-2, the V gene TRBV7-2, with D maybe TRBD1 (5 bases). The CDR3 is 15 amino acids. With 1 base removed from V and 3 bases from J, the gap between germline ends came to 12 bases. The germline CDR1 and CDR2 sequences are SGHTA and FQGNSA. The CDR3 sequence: CASSLGGGADYGYTF. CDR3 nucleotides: TGTGCCAGCAGCTTAGGTGGAGGGGCAGACTATGGCTACACCTTC.

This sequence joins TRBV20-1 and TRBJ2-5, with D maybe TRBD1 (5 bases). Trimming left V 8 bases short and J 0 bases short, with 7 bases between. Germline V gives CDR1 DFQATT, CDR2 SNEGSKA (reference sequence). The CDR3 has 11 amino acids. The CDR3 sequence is CSSDNQETQYF. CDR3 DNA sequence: TGCAGTTCGGACAACCAAGAGACCCAGTACTTC.

The CDR3 loop is CAWSGLVHVNEQYF. The CDR3 DNA sequence: TGTGCCTGGAGTGGGCTAGTTCATGTAAACGAGCAGTACTTC. The chain uses TRBV30 and TRBJ2-7; no reliable D call. Germline CDR1 reads GTSNPN; CDR2 reads SVGIG (reference sequence). V gave up 1 base and J gave up 5 bases, with 15 bases separating them. The CDR3 sequence is 14 residues long.

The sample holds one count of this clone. CDR3 loop: CASSLLAGEETQYF. DNA of the CDR3: TGCGCCAGCAGCCTACTAGCGGGAGAAGAGACCCAGTACTTC. The chain carries TRBV5-1 and TRBJ2-5; 11 bases fit TRBD2. The V gene end was trimmed by 4 bases and the J gene end by 3 bases; junction bases not matched to a gene: 2. The V gene's germline CDR1 is SGHRS and CDR2 YFSETQ. The CDR3 loop spans 14 amino acids.

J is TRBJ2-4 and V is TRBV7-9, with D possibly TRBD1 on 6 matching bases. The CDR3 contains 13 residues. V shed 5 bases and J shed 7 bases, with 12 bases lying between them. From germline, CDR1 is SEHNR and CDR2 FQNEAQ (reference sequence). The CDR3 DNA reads TGTGCCAGCAGCCCCAGGGGTGAGAACATTCAGTACTTC. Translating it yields CASSPRGENIQYF.

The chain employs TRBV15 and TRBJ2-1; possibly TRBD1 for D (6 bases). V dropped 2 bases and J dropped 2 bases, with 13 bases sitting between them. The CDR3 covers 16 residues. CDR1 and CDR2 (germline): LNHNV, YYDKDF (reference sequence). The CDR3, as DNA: TGTGCCACCAGCAGACCGTCCGGGACAACCTACAATGAGCAGTTCTTC. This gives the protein CATSRPSGTTYNEQFF.

CDR3 sequence: CASSIVSSGSTDTQYF. The CDR3 nucleotides read TGTGCCAGTAGTATCGTATCTAGCGGTAGCACAGATACGCAGTATTTT. The rearrangement joins TRBV19 to TRBJ2-3; 7 bases are a match to TRBD2. V shed 3 bases and J 0 bases; nucleotides not matched to a gene: 6. The CDR3 has 16 residues. Germline CDR1 and CDR2: LNHDA and SQIVND (reference sequence).

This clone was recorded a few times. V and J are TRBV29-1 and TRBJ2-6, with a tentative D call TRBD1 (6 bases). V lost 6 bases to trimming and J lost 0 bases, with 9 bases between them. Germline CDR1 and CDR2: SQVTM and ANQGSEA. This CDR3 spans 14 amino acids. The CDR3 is CSVTGSSGANVLTF. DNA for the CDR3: TGCAGCGTGACAGGAAGCTCTGGGGCCAACGTCCTGACTTTC.

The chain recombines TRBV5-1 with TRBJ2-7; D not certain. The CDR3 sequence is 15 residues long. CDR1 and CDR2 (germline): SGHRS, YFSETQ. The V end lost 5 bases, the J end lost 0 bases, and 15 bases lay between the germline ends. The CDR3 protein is CASRRAVISSYEQYF. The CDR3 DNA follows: TGCGCCAGCAGAAGGGCCGTAATTAGCTCCTACGAGCAGTACTTC. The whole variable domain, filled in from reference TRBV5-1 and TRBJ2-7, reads KAGVTQTPRYLIKTRGQQVTLSCSPISGHRSVSWYQQTPGQGLQFLFEYFSETQRNKGNFPGRFSGRQFSNSRSEMNVSTLELGDSALYLCASRRAVISSYEQYFGPGTRLTVT.

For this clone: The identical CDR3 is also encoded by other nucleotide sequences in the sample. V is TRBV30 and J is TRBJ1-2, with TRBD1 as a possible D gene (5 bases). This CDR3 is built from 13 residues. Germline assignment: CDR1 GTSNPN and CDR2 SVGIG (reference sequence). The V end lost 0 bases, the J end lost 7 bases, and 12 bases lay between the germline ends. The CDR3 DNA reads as TGTGCCTGGAGTGTAGGAGGAGGGACTGGCTACACCTTC. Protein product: CAWSVGGGTGYTF.

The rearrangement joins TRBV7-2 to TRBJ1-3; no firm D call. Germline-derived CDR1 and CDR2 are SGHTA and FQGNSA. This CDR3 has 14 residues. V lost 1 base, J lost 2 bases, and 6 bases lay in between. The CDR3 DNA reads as TGTGCCAGCAGCTTAGTCCAGGCTGGAAACACCATATATTTT. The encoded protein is CASSLVQAGNTIYF.

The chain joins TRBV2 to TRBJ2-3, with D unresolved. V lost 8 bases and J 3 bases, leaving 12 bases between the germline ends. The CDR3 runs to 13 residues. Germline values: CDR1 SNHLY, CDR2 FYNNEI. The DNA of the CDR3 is TGTGCCAGCGGGTACCAGGAGACAGATACGCAGTATTTT. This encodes CASGYQETDTQYF. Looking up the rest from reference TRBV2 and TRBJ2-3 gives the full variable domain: EPEVTQTPSHQVTQMGQEVILRCVPISNHLYFYWYRQILGQKVEFLVSFYNNEISEKSEIFDDQFSVERPDGSNFTLKIRSTKLEDSAMYFCASGYQETDTQYFGPGTRLTVL.

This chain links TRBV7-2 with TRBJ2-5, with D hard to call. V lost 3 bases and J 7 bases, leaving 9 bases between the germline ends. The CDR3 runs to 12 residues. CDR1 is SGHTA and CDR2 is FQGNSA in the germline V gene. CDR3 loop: CASSFRGWTQYF. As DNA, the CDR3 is TGTGCCAGCAGCTTCCGAGGATGGACCCAGTACTTC. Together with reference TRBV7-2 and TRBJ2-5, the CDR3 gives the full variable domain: GAGVSQSPSNKVTEKGKDVELRCDPISGHTALYWYRQSLGQGLEFLIYFQGNSAPDKSGLPSDRFSAERTGGSVSTLTIQRTQQEDSAVYLCASSFRGWTQYFGPGTRLLVL.

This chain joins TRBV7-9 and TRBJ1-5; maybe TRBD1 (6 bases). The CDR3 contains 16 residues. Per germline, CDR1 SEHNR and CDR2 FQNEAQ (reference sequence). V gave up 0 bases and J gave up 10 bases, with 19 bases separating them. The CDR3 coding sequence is TGTGCCAGCAGCTTAGCCACAGGAACAGGGAACGGACCCCAGCATTTT. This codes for CASSLATGTGNGPQHF.

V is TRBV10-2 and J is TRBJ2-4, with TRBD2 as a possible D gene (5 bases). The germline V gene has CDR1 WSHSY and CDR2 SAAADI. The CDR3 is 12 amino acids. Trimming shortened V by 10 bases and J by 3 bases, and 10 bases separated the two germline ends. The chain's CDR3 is CATSGNKNIQYF. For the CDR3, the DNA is TGCGCCACCAGCGGAAACAAAAACATTCAGTACTTC.

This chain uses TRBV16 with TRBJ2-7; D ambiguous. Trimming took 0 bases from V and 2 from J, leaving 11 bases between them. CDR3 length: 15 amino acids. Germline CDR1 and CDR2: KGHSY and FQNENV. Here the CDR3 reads CASSQSGIPTYEQYF. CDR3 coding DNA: TGTGCCAGCAGCCAATCGGGGATACCTACCTACGAGCAGTACTTC.

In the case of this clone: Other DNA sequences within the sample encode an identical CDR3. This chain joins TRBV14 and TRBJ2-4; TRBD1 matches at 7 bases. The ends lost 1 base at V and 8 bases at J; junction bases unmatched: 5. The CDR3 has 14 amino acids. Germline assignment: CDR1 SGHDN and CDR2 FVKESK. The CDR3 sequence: CASSQGTGVDIQYF. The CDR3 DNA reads TGTGCCAGCAGCCAAGGGACAGGAGTAGACATTCAGTACTTC.

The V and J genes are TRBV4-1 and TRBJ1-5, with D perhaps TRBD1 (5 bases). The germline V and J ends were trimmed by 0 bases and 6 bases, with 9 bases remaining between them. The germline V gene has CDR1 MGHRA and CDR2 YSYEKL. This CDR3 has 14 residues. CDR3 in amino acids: CASSQDGGFQPQHF. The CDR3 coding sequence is TGCGCCAGCAGCCAAGATGGGGGATTTCAGCCCCAGCATTTT.

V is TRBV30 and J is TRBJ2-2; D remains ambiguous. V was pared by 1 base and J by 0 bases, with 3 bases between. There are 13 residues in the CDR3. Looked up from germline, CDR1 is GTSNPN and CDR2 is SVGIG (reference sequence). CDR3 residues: CAWSATNTGELFF. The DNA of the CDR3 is TGTGCCTGGAGTGCCACGAACACCGGGGAGCTGTTTTTT.

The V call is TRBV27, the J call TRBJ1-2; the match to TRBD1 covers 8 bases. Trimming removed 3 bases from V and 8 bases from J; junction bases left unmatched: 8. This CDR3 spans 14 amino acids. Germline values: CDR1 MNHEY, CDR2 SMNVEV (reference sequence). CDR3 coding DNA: TGTGCCAGCAGTTTGTGGCAGGGGGCGCCGGGCTACACCTTC. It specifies CASSLWQGAPGYTF.

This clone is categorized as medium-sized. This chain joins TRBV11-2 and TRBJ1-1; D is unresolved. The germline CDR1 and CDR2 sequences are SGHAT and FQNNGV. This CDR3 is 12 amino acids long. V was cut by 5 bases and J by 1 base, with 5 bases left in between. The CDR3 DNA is TGTGCCAGCAGCCACGGGAACACTGAAGCTTTCTTT. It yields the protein CASSHGNTEAFF.